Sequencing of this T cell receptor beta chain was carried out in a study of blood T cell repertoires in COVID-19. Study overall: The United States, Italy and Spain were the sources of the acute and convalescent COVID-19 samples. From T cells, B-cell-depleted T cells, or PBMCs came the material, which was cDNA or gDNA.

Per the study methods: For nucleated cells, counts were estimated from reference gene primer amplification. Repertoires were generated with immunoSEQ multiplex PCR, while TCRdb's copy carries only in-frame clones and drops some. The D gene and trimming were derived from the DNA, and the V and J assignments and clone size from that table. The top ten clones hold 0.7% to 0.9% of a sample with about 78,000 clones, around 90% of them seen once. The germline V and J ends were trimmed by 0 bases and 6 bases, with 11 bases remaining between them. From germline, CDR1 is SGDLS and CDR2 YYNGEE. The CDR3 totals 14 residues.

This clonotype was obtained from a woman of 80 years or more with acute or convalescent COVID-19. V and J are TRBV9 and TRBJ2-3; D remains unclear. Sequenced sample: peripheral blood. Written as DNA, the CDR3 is TGTGCCAGCAGCGTAGGGCCTTATAAGGATACGCAGTATTTT. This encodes CASSVGPYKDTQYF.